This TCR beta chain was profiled in a study of blood T cell repertoires in COVID-19. Under the authors' procedure: Amplification of reference gene primers provided the estimated nucleated cell counts. Produced via immunoSEQ multiplex PCR; TCRdb's table is partial and in-frame only. V and J calls and clone size follow that table, whereas D and trimming were derived from the DNA. The profile shows approximately 150,000 clones, 79% of them singletons. The CDR3 is 15 amino acids. Germline loops: CDR1 MDHEN, CDR2 SYDVKM. V gave up 4 bases and J gave up 3 bases, with 12 bases separating them. The receptor comes from a woman in her sixties with COVID-19, enrolled during active disease. The sequenced material came from peripheral blood. The J gene is TRBJ1-4, the V gene TRBV28, with D possibly TRBD1 on 5 matching bases. The CDR3 sequence is CASSSPGVPNEKLFF. For the CDR3, the DNA is TGTGCCAGCAGTTCTCCGGGGGTTCCTAATGAAAAACTGTTTTTT.